This T cell receptor (beta chain) appears in the sequencing data of a study of CD8 T cells in Susac syndrome. The RNA input was about 0.45 to 1 ug, and it was reverse transcribed with random hexamers. An immunoSEQ multiplex PCR generated amplified TCR beta CDR3 products spanning 54 Vbeta and 13 Jbeta. One entry per CDR3 protein results from TCRdb running MiXCR on the immunoSEQ multiplex PCR reads. Of approximately 190,000 distinct CDR3 sequences in the sample, more than 90% were seen once. The CDR3 runs 15 residues. Trimming took 4 bases from V and 4 from J; bases not matched to a gene: 5. In germline, CDR1 is MGHRA, CDR2 YSYEKL.

This receptor was obtained from a human donor with Susac syndrome. The rearrangement uses TRBV4-1 and TRBJ2-2, with TRBD1 matching over 8 bases. The source material was CD4+ T cells from PBMCs. The CDR3 coding sequence is TGCGCCAGCAGCCCGGACAGGGCAGGCACCGGGGAGCTGTTTTTT. Translating gives CASSPDRAGTGELFF.